Listed here are 28 T cell receptor beta chains from one sample, sequenced in a study of blood T cell repertoires in COVID-19. Sequencing was performed with immunoSEQ multiplex PCR; in TCRdb, only in-frame clones are kept and a portion is missing. The sample includes about 200,000 clones, 80% to 85% of them seen just once. Sequencing was carried out using peripheral blood. These receptors came from an elderly woman with COVID-19, enrolled during active disease.

V usage is TRBV6-6 and J usage is TRBJ2-1; 7 nucleotides match TRBD2. The CDR3 is 14 residues long. The germline V gene encodes CDR1 MNHNY and CDR2 SVGAGI (reference sequence). V was clipped by 10 bases and J by 4 bases; unmatched bases: 10. Here the CDR3 DNA reads TGTGCCACCTTGGGCGGGGGAGGTTACAATGAGCAGTTCTTC. Its protein product is CATLGGGGYNEQFF.

The chain has TRBV25-1 and TRBJ1-2, with D unresolved. V lost 3 bases and J lost 2, with 7 bases in between. The CDR3 has 13 residues. From germline, CDR1 is MGHDK and CDR2 SYGVNS. The CDR3 DNA reads as TGTGCCAGCAGTGATCACTTCAACTATGGCTACACCTTC. This codes for CASSDHFNYGYTF.

V is TRBV11-3 and J is TRBJ1-1, with a tentative D call TRBD1 (5 bases). Trimming removed 3 bases at V and 0 bases at J, with 26 bases between. Germline loops: CDR1 SGHNT, CDR2 YENEEA. The CDR3 is 20 amino acids. As DNA, the CDR3 is TGTGCCAGCAGCTTCTCAATAGTTCTATCCTTTATGGGGCTGAACACTGAAGCTTTCTTT. Its translation is CASSFSIVLSFMGLNTEAFF.

The table lists this clone with a few counts. The chain is built from TRBV11-2 and TRBJ1-2, with TRBD1 as a possible D gene (6 bases). Germline loops: CDR1 SGHAT, CDR2 FQNNGV. Between the trimmed V and J ends, which lost 5 bases and 8 bases, there was a span of 18 bases. This CDR3 contains 14 residues. As DNA, the CDR3 is TGTGCCAGCAGCAATCGGGCCAGGGGCTTCGGCTACACCTTC. It is translated as CASSNRARGFGYTF. Using reference TRBV11-2 and TRBJ1-2 for the parts outside the CDR3, the full variable domain is EAGVAQSPRYKIIEKRQSVAFWCNPISGHATLYWYQQILGQGPKLLIQFQNNGVVDDSQLPKDRFSAERLKGVDSTLKIQPAKLEDSAVYLCASSNRARGFGYTFGSGTRLTVV.

This chain joins TRBV11-2 and TRBJ1-2, with D perhaps matching TRBD1 (6 bases). The ends were cut back, 5 bases at V and 2 bases at J, with 9 bases in the middle. CDR3 size: 13 residues. Germline V gene lookup returns CDR1 SGHAT and CDR2 FQNNGV. CDR3 amino acids: CASSQQGNYGYTF. The CDR3 region has the DNA TGTGCCAGCAGCCAACAGGGAAACTATGGCTACACCTTC.

J is TRBJ2-7 and V is TRBV28; possibly TRBD1 for D (6 bases). The ends were cut back, 8 bases at V and 2 bases at J, with 19 bases in the middle. The CDR3 has 15 residues. Germline V gene lookup returns CDR1 MDHEN and CDR2 SYDVKM. CDR3: CASSYPGTLAYEQYF. The CDR3 DNA follows: TGTGCCAGCTCCTACCCCGGGACACTTGCCTACGAGCAGTACTTC.

J is TRBJ1-5 and V is TRBV19, with 7 nucleotides matching TRBD1. The ends lost 6 bases at V and 5 bases at J; junction bases unmatched: 13. The CDR3 has 16 residues. CDR1 is LNHDA, CDR2 SQIVND, per germline (reference sequence). For the CDR3, the DNA is TGTGCCAGTAGCTACAGGGGAGTCAGGATGGATCAGCCCCAGCATTTT. It encodes CASSYRGVRMDQPQHF.

The rearrangement joins TRBV5-4 to TRBJ2-1; perhaps TRBD2 as D (6 bases). Germline V CDR1 and CDR2: SGHNT, YYREEE (reference sequence). The CDR3 is 16 residues long. V was clipped by 3 bases and J by 9 bases, with 22 bases between them. CDR3 sequence reads: CASSSRGVNSQGEQFF. The CDR3 DNA follows: TGTGCCAGCAGCTCGCGCGGGGTCAACTCTCAAGGTGAGCAGTTCTTC.

The chain employs TRBV6-1 and TRBJ1-4, with TRBD1 matching over 7 bases. V trimming: 3 bases; J trimming: 3 bases; junction bases outside the gene matches: 4. This CDR3 region has 15 residues. Germline V lookup: CDR1 MNHNS, CDR2 SASEGT. This CDR3 reads CASSDVGQPNEKLFF. CDR3 DNA: TGTGCCAGCAGTGATGTGGGACAGCCTAATGAAAAACTGTTTTTT.

In nucleotides, the CDR3 is TGCGCCAGCAGTCAATCCGGGCGGGACTCCTACAATGAGCAGTTCTTC. It encodes CASSQSGRDSYNEQFF. The gene calls are TRBV23-1 and TRBJ2-1; perhaps TRBD2 as D (6 bases). TRBV23-1 is annotated as an ORF whose role is uncertain. CDR3 length: 16 amino acids. V lost 0 bases, J lost 0 bases, and 9 bases lay in between.

This chain connects TRBV7-3 to TRBJ2-1; 8 nucleotides line up with TRBD2. Germline V lookup: CDR1 SGHTA, CDR2 FQGTGA. The CDR3 length is 15 residues. V lost 5 bases to trimming and J lost 2 bases; unmatched junction nucleotides: 5. CDR3 amino acids: CASSALAGPYNEQFF. The CDR3 DNA reads as TGTGCCAGCAGCGCTCTAGCGGGTCCCTACAATGAGCAGTTCTTC. Combining the CDR3 with reference TRBV7-3 and TRBJ2-1 gives the whole variable domain GAGVSQTPSNKVTEKGKYVELRCDPISGHTALYWYRQSLGQGPEFLIYFQGTGAADDSGLPNDRFFAVRPEGSVSTLKIQRTERGDSAVYLCASSALAGPYNEQFFGPGTRLTVL.

This rearrangement joins TRBV4-1 to TRBJ1-4; TRBD1 might be the D (5 bases). This CDR3 is 13 amino acids long. The V gene's germline CDR1 is MGHRA and CDR2 YSYEKL. The ends were cut back, 0 bases at V and 11 bases at J, with 10 bases in the middle. The CDR3 nucleotides are TGCGCCAGCAGCCAAGATCTGAAGGGGAAACTGTTTTTT. This sequence encodes CASSQDLKGKLFF.

This chain uses TRBV5-8 with TRBJ1-1; 7 bases match TRBD1. In germline, CDR1 is SGHTS, CDR2 YDEGEE. This CDR3 has 15 amino acids. V lost 2 bases and J lost 1; bases outside the gene matches: 5. The CDR3 bases are TGTGCCAGCAGCTTACTCAGGGGGACGAACACTGAAGCTTTCTTT. Its protein product is CASSLLRGTNTEAFF.

This clone occurred many times. This chain uses TRBV27 with TRBJ1-6; D ambiguous. V lost 3 bases to trimming and J lost 5 bases, with 11 bases between them. Germline CDR1 reads MNHEY; CDR2 reads SMNVEV (reference sequence). The CDR3 runs 15 residues. The chain's CDR3 is CASSFRREDNSPLHF. In nucleotides, the CDR3 is TGTGCCAGCAGTTTCCGCCGGGAGGATAATTCACCCCTCCACTTT.

The DNA for the CDR3 is TGTGCCAGCAGTTCGTTGGGCAGGTCCTATGGCTACACCTTC. Its protein product is CASSSLGRSYGYTF. The chain employs TRBV28 and TRBJ1-2, with D hard to call. Per the germline V gene, CDR1 is MDHEN and CDR2 is SYDVKM. The CDR3 is 14 residues long. V dropped 4 bases and J dropped 4 bases, with 13 bases sitting between them.

This chain connects TRBV27 to TRBJ1-2; D is possibly TRBD1 (6 bases). Germline assignment: CDR1 MNHEY and CDR2 SMNVEV (reference sequence). The CDR3 contains 13 residues. Trimming stripped 5 bases from V and 5 bases from J, with 12 bases between. The CDR3 sequence: CASSDGGPYGYTF. The CDR3 nucleotides are TGTGCCAGCAGTGACGGGGGGCCTTATGGCTACACCTTC.

CDR3 bases: TGTGCCAGCAGTTCAAAAAGCGGGGGCCTATTGCAGTACTTC. As protein: CASSSKSGGLLQYF. V usage is TRBV27 and J usage is TRBJ2-7; 8 bases are a match to TRBD2. The length of the CDR3 is 14 residues. Losses at the gene ends were 4 bases for V and 9 bases for J; bases not matched to a gene: 11. Germline CDR1 is MNHEY and CDR2 is SMNVEV (reference sequence).

V usage is TRBV7-9 and J usage is TRBJ2-1; 12 bases map to TRBD2. The CDR3 sequence is 15 residues long. Germline V gene sequence: CDR1 SEHNR, CDR2 FQNEAQ (reference sequence). V gave up 1 base and J gave up 7 bases; unmatched junction bases: 2. This CDR3 reads CASSLGLAGVNEQFF. The CDR3 DNA sequence: TGTGCCAGCAGCTTAGGACTAGCGGGAGTGAATGAGCAGTTCTTC.

V usage is TRBV30 and J usage is TRBJ1-5; TRBD1 matches at 8 bases. Germline V CDR1 and CDR2: GTSNPN, SVGIG (reference sequence). The V gene end was trimmed by 1 base and the J gene end by 5 bases; junction bases not matched to a gene: 10. The CDR3 length is 16 residues. CDR3 DNA: TGTGCCTGGAGTGCCTCGGGTAGGACAGGGTATCAGCCCCAGCATTTT. Protein product: CAWSASGRTGYQPQHF.

This clone was detected ten times or more. The V and J genes are TRBV7-9 and TRBJ1-1, with a weak D call TRBD1 (5 bases). V lost 4 bases to trimming and J lost 0 bases, with 12 bases between them. This CDR3 has 15 amino acids. The germline CDR1 and CDR2 sequences are SEHNR and FQNEAQ (reference sequence). CDR3 bases: TGTGCCAGCAGCTCCCTGGGGGGAATGAACACTGAAGCTTTCTTT. It translates to CASSSLGGMNTEAFF. Full variable domain (rest looked up from reference TRBV7-9 and TRBJ1-1): DTGVSQNPRHKITKRGQNVTFRCDPISEHNRLYWYRQTLGQGPEFLTYFQNEAQLEKSRLLSDRFSAERPKGSFSTLEIQRTEQGDSAMYLCASSSLGGMNTEAFFGQGTRLTVV.

The chain employs TRBV7-2 and TRBJ1-2, with 7 bases aligning to TRBD1. V lost 5 bases and J lost 7; bases outside the gene matches: 10. The CDR3 runs 14 residues. CDR1 and CDR2 from the germline V gene are SGHTA and FQGNSA. CDR3: CASSVDTGAGGYTF. The CDR3, as DNA: TGTGCCAGCAGCGTGGATACAGGGGCAGGTGGCTACACCTTC.

The CDR3 here is CASSSRVANEKLFF. In DNA form, the CDR3 reads TGTGCCAGCAGCTCCAGGGTGGCTAATGAAAAACTGTTTTTT. This chain connects TRBV7-2 to TRBJ1-4; tentative D call: TRBD1 (5 bases). Deletions cut 4 bases from V and 3 bases from J, with 9 bases between. CDR1 and CDR2 (germline): SGHTA, FQGNSA. This CDR3 is 14 amino acids long.

The chain carries TRBV9 and TRBJ2-5; 9 bases fit TRBD2. Germline-derived CDR1 and CDR2 are SGDLS and YYNGEE. This CDR3 comprises 15 residues. With V trimmed by 4 bases and J by 5 bases, 9 bases remained unmatched. Here the CDR3 DNA reads TGTGCCAGCAGCCTGACTAGCGGCCCGTGGGAGACCCAGTACTTC. The encoded protein is CASSLTSGPWETQYF.

The chain uses TRBV15 and TRBJ2-3; D is perhaps TRBD2 (6 bases). This CDR3 has 17 amino acids. The V gene's germline CDR1 is LNHNV and CDR2 YYDKDF (reference sequence). Deletions cut 4 bases from V and 0 bases from J, with 17 bases between. The CDR3 sequence: CATSKSGGTASTDTQYF. The CDR3 nucleotides read TGTGCCACCAGCAAGTCAGGAGGGACGGCGAGCACAGATACGCAGTATTTT. Full variable domain (outside the CDR3, taken from reference TRBV15 and TRBJ2-3): DAMVIQNPRYQVTQFGKPVTLSCSQTLNHNVMYWYQQKSSQAPKLLFHYYDKDFNNEADTPDNFQSRRPNTSFCFLDIRSPGLGDTAMYLCATSKSGGTASTDTQYFGPGTRLTVL.

The CDR3 DNA reads TGTGCCATCAGTGATCAGGATGAAAAACTGTTTTTT. This gives the protein CAISDQDEKLFF. The J gene is TRBJ1-4, the V gene TRBV10-3; unclear D gene. The V gene lost 3 bases and the J gene lost 6 bases, with 5 bases spanning the gap. The CDR3 contains 12 residues. CDR1 and CDR2 (germline): ENHRY, SYGVKD.

V gene TRBV5-1 combines with J gene TRBJ2-6; 8 nucleotides match TRBD1. With 5 bases clipped from V and 0 bases from J, the junction kept 7 bases outside the gene matches. This CDR3 has 17 residues. Per germline, CDR1 SGHRS and CDR2 YFSETQ. The CDR3 spells CASRYGQGNSGANVLTF. DNA for the CDR3: TGCGCCAGCAGGTATGGACAGGGTAACTCTGGGGCCAACGTCCTGACTTTC.

Relative to its sample, this clone is medium-sized. J is TRBJ1-4 and V is TRBV19; D is uncertain. V lost 6 bases, J lost 5 bases, and 13 bases lay in between. CDR1 is LNHDA and CDR2 is SQIVND in the germline V gene (reference sequence). The CDR3 extends over 14 amino acids. This CDR3 reads CASSSPALNEKLFF. CDR3 bases: TGTGCCAGTAGCTCCCCCGCGCTGAATGAAAAACTGTTTTTT.

The V and J genes are TRBV4-2 and TRBJ1-5; no clear D. The CDR3 extends over 14 amino acids. CDR1 and CDR2 from the germline V gene are LGHNA and YNFKEQ. Trimming shortened V by 4 bases and J by 9 bases, and 16 bases separated the two germline ends. The CDR3 nucleotides read TGTGCCAGCAGCCCTTCGGTAGCGGGAGGGCCCCAGCATTTT. Its translation: CASSPSVAGGPQHF.